This T cell receptor (beta chain) comes out of a study of blood T cell repertoires in COVID-19. Looking at the study overall: Acute-phase and convalescent COVID-19 samples originated in the United States, Italy and Spain. PBMCs, B-cell-depleted T cells, or T cells provided the cDNA or gDNA that made up the material.

This clone was seen just once. CDR1 and CDR2 from the germline V gene are MNHEY and SVGEGT. This CDR3 has 15 residues. The V end lost 5 bases, the J end lost 6 bases, and 20 bases lay between the germline ends. In the authors' methods: Amplified reference gene primers provided the basis for estimating nucleated cell counts. The protocol was immunoSEQ multiplex PCR, while the TCRdb copy is restricted to in-frame clones and leaves out a portion. V, J and clone size are taken as reported in that table, and D and trimming were inferred from the DNA itself. This sample yields fewer than 200,000 clones, of which 70% to 90% are seen a single time; 2.5% to 3% belongs to the top ten.

The sample taken for sequencing was peripheral blood. The clonotype comes from a man between 35 and 55 years old with active or convalescent COVID-19. The gene calls are TRBV6-2 or TRBV6-3 and TRBJ2-7; D is possibly TRBD2 (6 bases). CDR3 protein: CASSGVGDSSLEQYF. The CDR3, as DNA: TGTGCCAGCAGTGGGGTAGGGGACTCCTCCCTCGAGCAGTACTTC.